The rows below give T cell receptor beta chains drawn from one sample of a study of T cells after yellow fever vaccination. From the 5' RACE reads, TCRdb called clonotypes with MiXCR, one entry per CDR3 protein. The data contain 65,000 to 90,000 distinct CDR3 sequences, about an eighth of them singletons. The sample consisted of CD8+ T cells not binding an NS4B(214-222) dextramer, sorted from PBMCs, taken 20 to 25 days after the first yellow fever vaccination. Receptors originate from a man in his late teens or twenties who received the YFV17D yellow fever vaccine. CDR3s include the opening cysteine and the closing phenylalanine or tryptophan. The D gene is left open where the match is weak. Only part of the rows carry a size: once, few, many, or a class if the clone is expanded.

-,few,TRBJ2-5,TRBV20-1,TGCAGTGCTAGAGTCCCTCCCCAAGAGACCCAGTACTTC,CSARVPPQETQYF
-,-,TRBJ2-5,TRBV6-1,TGTGCCAGCAGTGACTATTGGCAGGGACTGCAAGAGACCCAGTACTTC,CASSDYWQGLQETQYF
TRBD2,many,TRBJ2-1,TRBV24-1,TGTGCCACCAGCGCTAATAGCGGGGGGGTCCACAATGAGCAGTTCTTC,CATSANSGGVHNEQFF
TRBD1,few,TRBJ1-1,TRBV18,TGTGCCAGCTCACCCGGACAGGAGATCACTGAAGCTTTCTTT,CASSPGQEITEAFF
-,-,TRBJ2-2,TRBV29-1,TGCAGCGGGAGGACTCAGAACACCGGGGAGCTGTTTTTT,CSGRTQNTGELFF
-,few,TRBJ2-2,TRBV5-4,TGTGCCAGCAGCTTAGGGGGGGACACCGGGGAGCTGTTTTTT,CASSLGGDTGELFF
TRBD1,few,TRBJ1-1,TRBV5-1,TGCGCCAGCAGCGCCGGGACAGGGAGGACTGAAGCTTTCTTT,CASSAGTGRTEAFF
-,few,TRBJ1-1,TRBV7-9,TGTGCCAGCAGCGCGGTTTCGGGCAGGGCTGAAGCTTTCTTT,CASSAVSGRAEAFF
-,many,TRBJ2-2,TRBV5-1,TGCGCCAGCAGCCGGTGGGCAGGAGAGGCCGGGGAGCTGTTTTTT,CASSRWAGEAGELFF
-,-,TRBJ2-5,TRBV12-3/TRBV12-4,TGTGCCAGCACTGGCGGGACCCATGTACGGGAGACCCAGTACTTC,CASTGGTHVRETQYF
-,-,TRBJ2-1,TRBV7-8,TGTGCCAGCAGCCGAGGACCGGTTGGCCTGCCCTACAATGAGCAGTTCTTC,CASSRGPVGLPYNEQFF
TRBD2,few,TRBJ2-3,TRBV12-3/TRBV12-4,TGTGCCAGCAGTTTAATTGGCGGGGGGGCCGTGGCAGATACGCAGTATTTT,CASSLIGGGAVADTQYF
TRBD2,-,TRBJ2-5,TRBV5-1,TGCGCCAGCAGCACTAGCGGGGGGTCCCAAGAGACCCAGTACTTC,CASSTSGGSQETQYF
TRBD2,-,TRBJ2-1,TRBV5-1,TGCGCCAGCAGCGTTGGGCCTAGCGGGGGACTTCTCTACAATGAGCAGTTCTTC,CASSVGPSGGLLYNEQFF
TRBD1,-,TRBJ2-4,TRBV7-9,TGTGCCACCGGGTGGCAGGGGGAAAACATTCAGTACTTC,CATGWQGENIQYF
-,-,TRBJ2-5,TRBV7-9,TGTGCCAGCATGGGGGAGGGGGACAGCCAGTACCAAGAGACCCAGTACTTC,CASMGEGDSQYQETQYF
-,few,TRBJ1-6,TRBV2,TGTGCCAGCAACCCGGACAGCAGTAATTCACCCCTCCACTTT,CASNPDSSNSPLHF
TRBD2,-,TRBJ2-1,TRBV2,TGTGCCAGCAGCGCTGGGGGAGGGCCGGGCAATGAGCAGTTCTTC,CASSAGGGPGNEQFF
-,-,TRBJ2-6,TRBV27,TGTGCCAGCAGTTTTAATTCAGGGGCCAACGTCCTGACTTTC,CASSFNSGANVLTF
-,-,TRBJ1-1,TRBV6-2/TRBV6-3,TGTGCCAGCAGTCCCCTCCTAGCGAGGAACACTGAAGCTTTCTTT,CASSPLLARNTEAFF
-,-,TRBJ2-7,TRBV18,TGTGCCAGCTCGCCTGATTTCGGGGGCTACGAGCAGTACTTC,CASSPDFGGYEQYF
-,-,TRBJ2-4,TRBV6-5,TGTGCCAGCAGTTACCTCTCCTATTTAGGCCGAGGCATTCAGTACTTC,CASSYLSYLGRGIQYF
TRBD1,few,TRBJ2-3,TRBV20-1,TGCAGTGCTAGAGATTGGGGGACAGGGGGCGCAGATACGCAGTATTTT,CSARDWGTGGADTQYF
-,medium-sized,TRBJ2-7,TRBV29-1,TGCAGCGTTGAAGGTGGGGTCTCCTACGAGCAGTACTTC,CSVEGGVSYEQYF
-,few,TRBJ2-5,TRBV7-9,TGTGCCAGCAGCTTAAAAGACTCCGAGACCCAGTACTTC,CASSLKDSETQYF
TRBD1,-,TRBJ2-3,TRBV4-1,TGCGCCAGCAGCCAAGGACAGGGGACATCTAGCACAGATACGCAGTATTTT,CASSQGQGTSSTDTQYF
-,-,TRBJ2-7,TRBV5-1,TGCGCCAGCAGCCCGCGGGACAGCGATTTGGGGGAGCAGTACTTC,CASSPRDSDLGEQYF
TRBD1,-,TRBJ2-7,TRBV9,TGTGCCAGCAGCGTAGCAGGACAGGGCTACGAGCAGTACTTC,CASSVAGQGYEQYF
TRBD2,few,TRBJ2-5,TRBV7-3,TGTGCCAGCAGCTTAGGTCTAGCGGGGGTCCAAGAGACCCAGTACTTC,CASSLGLAGVQETQYF
-,-,TRBJ2-2,TRBV4-1,TGCGCCAGCAGCCAAGATCTCCAGCTGTTTTTT,CASSQDLQLFF
TRBD2,many,TRBJ2-5,TRBV29-1,TGCAGCGTTGAGTGGCGGGGGGGGCAAGAGACCCAGTACTTC,CSVEWRGGQETQYF
TRBD2,few,TRBJ2-5,TRBV4-3,TGCGCCAGCAGCCAAGAAGATAGGAGCGGGGGGGAAAAAGAGACCCAGTACTTC,CASSQEDRSGGEKETQYF
TRBD2,-,TRBJ2-3,TRBV6-1,TGTGCCAGCAACATACTAGCGGGGTGCCATCCGCGCACAGATACGCAGTATTTT,CASNILAGCHPRTDTQYF
-,-,TRBJ2-1,TRBV9,TGTGCCAGCAGCGTAGGATTTAAGGGCAATGAGCAGTTCTTC,CASSVGFKGNEQFF
-,few,TRBJ2-7,TRBV27,TGTGCCAGCACCCCCGGGACTGGGTACTACGAGCAGTACTTC,CASTPGTGYYEQYF
TRBD1,-,TRBJ2-7,TRBV7-2,TGTGCCAGCAGCGCAACCGGGACAGGGGTCTACGAGCAGTACTTC,CASSATGTGVYEQYF
TRBD1,many,TRBJ2-1,TRBV11-2,TGTGCCAGCAGCTCCCGGGACAGGGGCAATGAGCAGTTCTTC,CASSSRDRGNEQFF
-,many,TRBJ2-1,TRBV7-3,TGTGCCAGCAGTTCGGGGGGCAGCTACAATGAGCAGTTCTTC,CASSSGGSYNEQFF